This T cell receptor beta chain was sequenced during a study of regulatory T cells in long-lasting Graves disease. About this clonotype: Its antigen remains unidentified. At one end the junction does not follow the germline gene, possibly because of a read error.

General observations from the study: Whereas about a thousand public clonotypes were shared by new patients, persistent patients shared more, at a few thousand. TRBV28, TRBJ1-2 and TRBJ2-5 were favored in persistent disease.

Time point reported: newly diagnosed GD, antithyroid drugs for less than 3 months. PBMC RNA served as the TCR library source. This CDR3 region has 14 residues. Germline values: CDR1 DFQATT, CDR2 SNEGSKA (reference sequence). Arm-PCR with iRepertoire HTBI primers amplified the CDR3 regions for these TCR beta libraries. Each CDR3 protein is one row after TCRdb ran MiXCR on the multiplex PCR reads. This table holds around 500,000 distinct CDR3 sequences, around 11% found once. The sample also formed part of further work on T cells in Graves' hyperthyroidism and ophthalmopathy. This second study says: Stable disease denoted Graves' hyperthyroidism without ophthalmopathy progression within 18 months. Primed by the HTBI set, a first-round RT-PCR was run on the TCR CDR3.

This chain uses TRBV20-1 with TRBJ1-3; D is perhaps TRBD1 (6 bases). The sequence derives from a woman under 40 with Graves disease. The material sequenced was peripheral blood mononuclear cells (PBMCs), taken at new diagnosis, from a patient treated with antithyroid drugs. CDR3 in amino acids: CSARHGQSWNTLYF. The CDR3 DNA sequence: TGCAGTGCTAGACATGGACAGAGCTGGAACACCTTATATTTT.